The rows below give T cell receptor beta chains drawn from one sample of a study of neurological immune-mediated disorders. TCRdb used MiXCR to reprocess the 5' RACE reads, holding one entry per CDR3 protein. The sample records about 90,000 distinct CDR3 sequences, less than 15% being singletons. Sequencing was carried out using PBMCs. All receptors derive from a female donor with HTLV-1-associated myelopathy (HAM/TSP). The CDR3 runs from the conserved cysteine through the conserved F or W. D genes are given only for firm matches. Clone size is not always given. Where it is, it says once, few, many or a class for expanded clones.

D	size	J	V	CDR3	DNA
TRBD1	.	TRBJ2-2	TRBV5-8	CASSSKITTGGIGTEELFF	TGTGCCAGCAGCTCCAAAATAACTACAGGGGGCATTGGCACCGAGGAGCTGTTTTTT
.	few	TRBJ2-3	TRBV7-8	CASSLGVGDTQYF	TGTGCCAGCAGCCTCGGGGTCGGGGATACGCAGTATTTT
TRBD1	many	TRBJ1-3	TRBV29-1	CSVVVDRGPYF	TGCAGCGTTGTTGTCGACAGGGGACCGTATTTT
TRBD1	many	TRBJ1-2	TRBV5-6	CASSYRGHGYTF	TGTGCCAGCAGCTACAGGGGACATGGCTACACCTTC
TRBD1	many	TRBJ2-3	TRBV6-6	CASSYPGTGGDTQYF	TGTGCCAGCAGTTACCCCGGGACAGGGGGAGATACGCAGTATTTT
.	many	TRBJ2-3	TRBV11-2	CASSPTPQDTQYF	TGTGCCAGCAGCCCAACCCCGCAAGATACGCAGTATTTT
.	many	TRBJ2-3	TRBV18	CASSPSTDTQYF	TGTGCCAGCTCACCGAGCACAGATACGCAGTATTTT
TRBD1	many	TRBJ1-5	TRBV9	CASSAGQGAFQPQHF	TGTGCCAGCAGCGCCGGACAGGGGGCCTTTCAGCCCCAGCATTTT
TRBD1	.	TRBJ2-3	TRBV29-1	CSVGGGQGITDTQYF	TGCAGCGTGGGGGGGGGACAGGGTATAACAGATACGCAGTATTTT
.	many	TRBJ2-4	TRBV7-8	CASTSTTNIQYF	TGTGCCAGCACCTCTACAACAAACATTCAGTACTTC
.	many	TRBJ1-2	TRBV27	CASSFRVRYGYTF	TGTGCCAGCAGTTTCCGGGTGCGGTATGGCTACACCTTC
TRBD1	once	TRBJ2-7	TRBV12-3/TRBV12-4	CASSLTGGSFHNEQYF	TGTGCCAGCAGTCTGACAGGGGGTAGTTTCCACAATGAGCAGTACTTC
.	many	TRBJ1-3	TRBV5-1	CASSSAGAMTGSGNTIYF	TGCGCCAGCAGCTCGGCGGGAGCAATGACCGGCTCTGGAAACACCATATATTTT
.	many	TRBJ1-5	TRBV5-5	CASSFAHINQPQHF	TGTGCCAGCAGCTTTGCACACATCAATCAGCCCCAGCATTTT
.	many	TRBJ1-6	TRBV5-6	CASSPGGATYNSPLHF	TGTGCCAGCAGCCCGGGGGGGGCCACCTATAATTCACCCCTCCACTTT
TRBD1	few	TRBJ1-1	TRBV20-1	CSARGTGRGTEAFF	TGCAGTGCTAGAGGGACAGGGAGAGGCACTGAAGCTTTCTTT
.	many	TRBJ1-1	TRBV3-1	CASSLTQGTEAFF	TGTGCCAGCAGTTTGACCCAGGGGACTGAAGCTTTCTTT
TRBD1	.	TRBJ2-5	TRBV6-5	CASSYGGQDPETQYF	TGTGCCAGCAGTTACGGGGGACAGGACCCGGAGACCCAGTACTTC
.	many	TRBJ2-3	TRBV7-3	CASSGQGHTDTQYF	TGTGCCAGCAGTGGTCAGGGGCACACAGATACGCAGTATTTT
.	once	TRBJ1-5	TRBV5-1	CASSSGGDNQPQHF	TGCGCCAGCAGCTCGGGGGGCGACAATCAGCCCCAGCATTTT